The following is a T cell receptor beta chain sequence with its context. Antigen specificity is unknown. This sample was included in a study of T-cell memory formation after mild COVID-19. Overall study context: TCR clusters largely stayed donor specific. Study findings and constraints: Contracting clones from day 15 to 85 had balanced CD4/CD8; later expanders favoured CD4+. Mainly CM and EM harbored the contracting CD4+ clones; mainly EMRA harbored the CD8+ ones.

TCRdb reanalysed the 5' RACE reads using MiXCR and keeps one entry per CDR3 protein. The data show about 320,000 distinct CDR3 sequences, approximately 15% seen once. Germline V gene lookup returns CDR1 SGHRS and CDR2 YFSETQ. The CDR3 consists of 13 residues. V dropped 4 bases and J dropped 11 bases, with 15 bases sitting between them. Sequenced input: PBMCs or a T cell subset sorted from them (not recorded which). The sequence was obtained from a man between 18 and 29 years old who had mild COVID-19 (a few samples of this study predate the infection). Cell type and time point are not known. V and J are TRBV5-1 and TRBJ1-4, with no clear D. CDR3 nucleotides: TGCGCCAGCAGCCAACGAGACCCTCAGAAACTGTTTTTT. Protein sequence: CASSQRDPQKLFF.